The 29 T cell receptor beta chains reported below all come from one sample, sequenced in a study of OX40 agonist ivuxolimab in advanced cancers. The method was immunoSEQ multiplex PCR; TCRdb's version includes in-frame clones alone and lacks a portion of them. Found here are about 48,000 clones, approximately 86% of them singletons; the top ten hold 1.5% to 2%. This sample comprised CD4+ or CD8+ T cells sorted from blood, obtained in a trial of the OX40 agonist ivuxolimab. The origin of the receptors is an adult with an advanced solid tumor such as melanoma, head and neck, liver or kidney cancer.

The chain carries TRBV6-1 and TRBJ1-1; D may be TRBD1 (6 bases). CDR1 is MNHNS and CDR2 is SASEGT in the germline V gene. V dropped 6 bases and J dropped 1 base, with 12 bases sitting between them. CDR3 size: 14 residues. This CDR3 is CASRYQGGNTEAFF. For the CDR3, the DNA is TGTGCCAGCAGGTATCAAGGGGGGAACACTGAAGCTTTCTTT.

The chain couples TRBV2 to TRBJ2-7; the match to TRBD1 covers 10 bases. V lost 6 bases and J lost 3; bases outside the gene matches: 2. The CDR3 covers 13 residues. In germline, CDR1 is SNHLY, CDR2 FYNNEI. The CDR3 protein is CASSGQGGYEQYF. The CDR3 bases are TGTGCCAGCAGCGGACAGGGGGGCTACGAGCAGTACTTC.

The table lists this clone with a few counts. This chain uses TRBV4-1 with TRBJ1-5; TRBD1 might be the D (6 bases). The CDR3 runs 15 residues. The V end was cut by 4 bases, the J end by 5 bases, with 15 bases between. The germline V gene has CDR1 MGHRA and CDR2 YSYEKL. CDR3 loop: CASSLGTGHYQPQHF. CDR3 DNA sequence: TGCGCCAGCAGCCTCGGGACGGGACATTATCAGCCCCAGCATTTT.

The chain is built from TRBV5-6 and TRBJ1-2; the D gene is possibly TRBD1 (6 bases). The CDR3 covers 15 residues. Germline-derived CDR1 and CDR2 are SGHDT and YYEEEE. The germline V and J ends were trimmed by 4 bases and 2 bases, with 15 bases remaining between them. The CDR3 nucleotides read TGTGCCAGCAGCCCACAGGGAGTGGACAACTATGGCTACACCTTC. This sequence encodes CASSPQGVDNYGYTF.

The chain carries TRBV18 and TRBJ2-1; TRBD2 matches at 8 bases. After removal of 1 base from V and 9 bases from J, the junction contained 11 bases not matched to a gene. This CDR3 spans 16 amino acids. CDR1 is KGHSH and CDR2 is LQKENI in the germline V gene. Here the CDR3 reads CASSPRSSGSVFEQFF. DNA for the CDR3: TGTGCCAGCTCACCACGGTCGAGCGGGAGTGTTTTTGAGCAGTTCTTC. The full variable domain, in which reference TRBV18 and TRBJ2-1 provide the parts outside the CDR3, is NAGVMQNPRHLVRRRGQEARLRCSPMKGHSHVYWYRQLPEEGLKFMVYLQKENIIDESGMPKERFSAEFPKEGPSILRIQQVVRGDSAAYFCASSPRSSGSVFEQFFGPGTRLTVL.

J is TRBJ2-1 and V is TRBV9; D is undetermined. This CDR3 is built from 13 residues. The V gene's germline CDR1 is SGDLS and CDR2 YYNGEE. V shed 0 bases and J shed 5 bases, with 6 bases lying between them. CDR3 in amino acids: CASSVDLNNEQFF. The CDR3 DNA follows: TGTGCCAGCAGCGTAGATCTAAACAATGAGCAGTTCTTC.

This chain uses TRBV25-1 with TRBJ2-7, with D tentatively TRBD1 or TRBD2 (5 bases each). There are 13 residues in the CDR3. Trimming took 5 bases from V and 3 from J, leaving 11 bases between them. CDR1 is MGHDK and CDR2 is SYGVNS in the germline V gene. The CDR3 here is CASSNQGRYEQYF. The CDR3 nucleotides are TGTGCCAGCAGTAATCAGGGACGCTACGAGCAGTACTTC.

The rearrangement uses TRBV4-1 and TRBJ1-6; D is undetermined. The CDR3 is 20 amino acids. Germline V gene lookup returns CDR1 MGHRA and CDR2 YSYEKL. The V gene lost 1 base and the J gene lost 2 bases, with 21 bases spanning the gap. The CDR3 reads CASSQAYRLNKFTYNSPLHF. CDR3 DNA: TGCGCCAGCAGCCAAGCTTACAGACTCAATAAATTCACCTATAATTCACCCCTCCACTTT.

The V gene is TRBV7-9, the J gene TRBJ1-3; D remains unclear. The CDR3 spans 16 residues. The germline CDR1 and CDR2 sequences are SEHNR and FQNEAQ (reference sequence). V dropped 3 bases and J dropped 0 bases, with 12 bases sitting between them. In DNA form, the CDR3 reads TGTGCCAGCAGCTTCACCCGACTGAGCTCTGGAAACACCATATATTTT. Amino acids: CASSFTRLSSGNTIYF.

The V and J genes are TRBV2 and TRBJ2-3; D is uncertain. The CDR3 runs 14 residues. The germline CDR1 and CDR2 sequences are SNHLY and FYNNEI. With 2 bases removed from V and 4 bases from J, the gap between germline ends came to 10 bases. CDR3 coding DNA: TGTGCCAGCAGTGAAAGTCATTCCCCAGATACGCAGTATTTT. This gives the protein CASSESHSPDTQYF.

This chain joins TRBV18 and TRBJ2-1; 13 bases fit TRBD2. Germline CDR1 and CDR2: KGHSH and LQKENI. J gave up 9 bases and V 0 bases, and 5 bases lay outside the gene matches. The CDR3 sequence is 16 residues long. The CDR3 DNA is TGTGCCAGCTCACCACCGATGACTAGCGGGAGGTCTGAGCAGTTCTTC. Translated, it gives CASSPPMTSGRSEQFF.

The J gene is TRBJ2-2, the V gene TRBV19, with D possibly TRBD2 on 6 matching bases. The CDR3 totals 16 residues. The germline gives CDR1 LNHDA, CDR2 SQIVND (reference sequence). V dropped 5 bases and J dropped 0 bases, with 13 bases sitting between them. The DNA of the CDR3 is TGTGCCAGTAGTTCAAGGACTAACGCGAACACCGGGGAGCTGTTTTTT. This gives the protein CASSSRTNANTGELFF. The whole variable domain, remainder taken from reference TRBV19 and TRBJ2-2, is DGGITQSPKYLFRKEGQNVTLSCEQNLNHDAMYWYRQDPGQGLRLIYYSQIVNDFQKGDIAEGYSVSREKKESFPLTVTSAQKNPTAFYLCASSSRTNANTGELFFGEGSRLTVL.

The chain couples TRBV7-6 to TRBJ2-7; 7 bases align to TRBD2. The length of the CDR3 is 14 residues. Trimming at V came to 4 bases and at J to 4 bases, leaving 7 bases not matched to a gene. Looked up from germline, CDR1 is SGHVS and CDR2 is FNYEAQ. The CDR3 DNA follows: TGTGCCAGCAGCTATAAAGGGGAGGGTTACGAGCAGTACTTC. Its protein is CASSYKGEGYEQYF.

The V call is TRBV7-2, the J call TRBJ1-1, with a tentative D call TRBD1 (5 bases). V dropped 5 bases and J dropped 4 bases, with 14 bases sitting between them. The germline V gene has CDR1 SGHTA and CDR2 FQGNSA. The CDR3 runs 14 residues. CDR3 protein: CASSRGFQGTEAFF. In DNA, the CDR3 is TGTGCCAGCAGCCGAGGGTTTCAGGGCACTGAAGCTTTCTTT. Full variable domain (outside the CDR3, taken from reference TRBV7-2 and TRBJ1-1): GAGVSQSPSNKVTEKGKDVELRCDPISGHTALYWYRQSLGQGLEFLIYFQGNSAPDKSGLPSDRFSAERTGGSVSTLTIQRTQQEDSAVYLCASSRGFQGTEAFFGQGTRLTVV.

The chain joins TRBV7-3 to TRBJ2-1; 11 nucleotides line up with TRBD2. J was trimmed by 5 bases and V by 5 bases; bases with no gene match: 5. The CDR3 runs to 15 residues. Per the germline V gene, CDR1 is SGHTA and CDR2 is FQGTGA. The CDR3 DNA reads TGTGCCAGCAGCGGAGGGACTAGCGGAAACAATGAGCAGTTCTTC. Amino acid sequence: CASSGGTSGNNEQFF.

CDR3 residues: CASILQAVNTEAFF. The CDR3 DNA reads as TGTGCCAGCATTTTGCAGGCAGTGAACACTGAAGCTTTCTTT. This chain connects TRBV6-1 to TRBJ1-1; D call uncertain. The length of the CDR3 is 14 residues. Germline V gives CDR1 MNHNS, CDR2 SASEGT. Trimming took 7 bases from V and 0 from J, leaving 12 bases between them.

This clone came up once. The chain has TRBV9 and TRBJ1-1, with 8 bases identical to TRBD1. Looked up from germline, CDR1 is SGDLS and CDR2 is YYNGEE. This CDR3 comprises 12 residues. With 4 bases clipped from V and 7 bases from J, the junction kept 3 bases outside the gene matches. CDR3 protein: CASSTGQGEAFF. CDR3 coding DNA: TGTGCCAGCAGCACCGGACAGGGTGAAGCTTTCTTT. The entire variable domain, with the rest obtained from reference TRBV9 and TRBJ1-1, is as follows: DSGVTQTPKHLITATGQRVTLRCSPRSGDLSVYWYQQSLDQGLQFLIQYYNGEERAKGNILERFSAQQFPDLHSELNLSSLELGDSALYFCASSTGQGEAFFGQGTRLTVV.

Only a few counts were recorded for this clone. This chain uses TRBV6-5 with TRBJ2-1, with a tentative D call TRBD2 (5 bases). Germline CDR1 and CDR2: MNHEY and SVGAGI. V lost 5 bases to trimming and J lost 4 bases, with 15 bases between them. The CDR3 loop spans 15 amino acids. CDR3 protein: CASSLASGAYNEQFF. The CDR3 DNA is TGTGCCAGCAGTCTCGCAAGCGGAGCGTACAATGAGCAGTTCTTC.

The chain carries TRBV29-1 and TRBJ2-7; TRBD2 aligns across 7 bases. The trim removed 8 bases at V and 7 bases at J, leaving 14 bases unmatched. The CDR3 runs to 13 residues. Germline V gene data show CDR1 as SQVTM and CDR2 as ANQGSEA. CDR3 amino acids: CSIRGSAPGEQYF. In DNA form, the CDR3 reads TGCAGCATTCGCGGGAGCGCCCCCGGAGAGCAGTACTTC.

The chain combines TRBV6-5 with TRBJ1-5; D perhaps matches TRBD1 (6 bases). V was clipped by 5 bases and J by 6 bases, with 14 bases between them. The germline gives CDR1 MNHEY, CDR2 SVGAGI. The CDR3 spans 14 residues. CDR3 region: CASSIGQIRQPQHF. DNA of the CDR3: TGTGCCAGCAGTATCGGACAGATCCGTCAGCCCCAGCATTTT.

This clone was recorded a few times. The rearrangement joins TRBV5-1 to TRBJ2-1; TRBD1 is a possible D gene (6 bases). Looked up from germline, CDR1 is SGHRS and CDR2 is YFSETQ. This CDR3 contains 12 residues. Trimming stripped 5 bases from V and 9 bases from J, with 12 bases between. The CDR3, as DNA: TGCGCCAGCAGTTTCACAGGGACTGAGCAGTTCTTC. This sequence encodes CASSFTGTEQFF.

This sequence joins TRBV4-3 and TRBJ1-2, with D unclear. This CDR3 is 15 amino acids long. V lost 1 base, J lost 3 bases, and 12 bases lay in between. The germline V gene encodes CDR1 LGHNA and CDR2 YSLEER. CDR3 coding DNA: TGCGCCAGCAGCCAAGGCATACGGGCGGACTATGGCTACACCTTC. Its protein product is CASSQGIRADYGYTF.

As for this clone: The same CDR3 is also encoded by other DNA sequences in this sample. The chain links TRBV5-1 to TRBJ2-2, with TRBD1 as a possible D gene (6 bases). V was shortened by 0 bases and J by 5 bases, with 11 bases between the two germline ends. In germline, CDR1 is SGHRS, CDR2 YFSETQ. This CDR3 has 15 residues. The CDR3 loop reads CASSLAQGETGELFF. CDR3 DNA sequence: TGCGCCAGCAGCTTGGCACAGGGAGAAACCGGGGAGCTGTTTTTT.

V gene TRBV5-1 combines with J gene TRBJ1-1, with a weak D call TRBD1 (5 bases). Between the trimmed V and J ends, which lost 0 bases and 1 base, there was a span of 13 bases. This CDR3 has 16 amino acids. Germline CDR1 is SGHRS and CDR2 is YFSETQ. CDR3 amino acids: CASSLGSGSWNTEAFF. CDR3 bases: TGCGCCAGCAGCTTGGGCTCAGGGAGTTGGAACACTGAAGCTTTCTTT.

This chain joins TRBV30 and TRBJ1-5; 12 bases map to TRBD1. Germline assignment: CDR1 GTSNPN and CDR2 SVGIG (reference sequence). V shed 3 bases and J 6 bases; nucleotides not matched to a gene: 15. The CDR3 extends over 18 amino acids. In nucleotides, the CDR3 is TGTGCCTGGAGACTCGGGGGACAGGGGGCCCATATGGCTCAGCCCCAGCATTTT. It encodes CAWRLGGQGAHMAQPQHF.

This clone was found a few times. This chain joins TRBV6-1 and TRBJ1-5; D not certain. Looked up from germline, CDR1 is MNHNS and CDR2 is SASEGT. V was trimmed by 0 bases and J by 7 bases, leaving 7 bases between them. This CDR3 comprises 13 residues. The CDR3, as DNA: TGTGCCAGCAGTGAAGCGCTGGGGCAGCCCCAGCATTTT. Its protein is CASSEALGQPQHF.

The chain joins TRBV29-1 to TRBJ1-1; 8 bases fit TRBD1. The CDR3 extends over 17 amino acids. CDR1 is SQVTM and CDR2 is ANQGSEA in the germline V gene. V gave up 4 bases and J gave up 0 bases; unmatched junction bases: 13. The CDR3 region has the DNA TGCAGCGTTGTAACAGGGGGTGCCTTCATAATGAACACTGAAGCTTTCTTT. Translated, it gives CSVVTGGAFIMNTEAFF.

This clone was seen just once. The V call is TRBV5-6, the J call TRBJ1-2; D call uncertain. This CDR3 comprises 14 residues. Looked up from germline, CDR1 is SGHDT and CDR2 is YYEEEE. The germline V and J ends were trimmed by 1 base and 1 base, with 8 bases remaining between them. The CDR3 reads CASSLLALNYGYTF. As DNA, the CDR3 is TGTGCCAGCAGCTTGTTAGCCCTTAACTATGGCTACACCTTC.

The rearrangement uses TRBV7-6 and TRBJ2-7, with D unresolved. The ends were cut back, 0 bases at V and 1 base at J, with 10 bases in the middle. The CDR3 extends over 15 amino acids. Per germline, CDR1 SGHVS and CDR2 FNYEAQ. CDR3 DNA sequence: TGTGCCAGCAGCTTAGCGGCGGACGTTTCCTACGAGCAGTACTTC. Its translation: CASSLAADVSYEQYF. The whole variable domain, filled in from reference TRBV7-6 and TRBJ2-7, reads GAGVSQSPRYKVTKRGQDVALRCDPISGHVSLYWYRQALGQGPEFLTYFNYEAQQDKSGLPNDRFSAERPEGSISTLTIQRTEQRDSAMYRCASSLAADVSYEQYFGPGTRLTVT.